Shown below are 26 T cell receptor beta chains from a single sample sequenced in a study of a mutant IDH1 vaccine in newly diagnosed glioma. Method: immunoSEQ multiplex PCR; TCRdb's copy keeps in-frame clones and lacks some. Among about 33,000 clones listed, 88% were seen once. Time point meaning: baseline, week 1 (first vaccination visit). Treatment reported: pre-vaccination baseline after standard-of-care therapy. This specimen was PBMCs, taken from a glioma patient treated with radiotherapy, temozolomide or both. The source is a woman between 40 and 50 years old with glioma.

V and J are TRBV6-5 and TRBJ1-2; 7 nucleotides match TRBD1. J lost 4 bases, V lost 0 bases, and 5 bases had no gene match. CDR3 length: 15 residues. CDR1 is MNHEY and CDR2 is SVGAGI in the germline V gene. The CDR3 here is CASSYSTGLLYGYTF. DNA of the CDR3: TGTGCCAGCAGTTACTCGACAGGGCTTCTCTATGGCTACACCTTC.

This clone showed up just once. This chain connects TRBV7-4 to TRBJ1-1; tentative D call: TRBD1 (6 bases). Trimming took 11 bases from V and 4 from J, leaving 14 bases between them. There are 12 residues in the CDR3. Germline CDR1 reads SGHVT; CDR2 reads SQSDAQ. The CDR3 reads CAPAVGGTEAFF. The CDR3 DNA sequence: TGTGCCCCAGCAGTAGGGGGCACTGAAGCTTTCTTT.

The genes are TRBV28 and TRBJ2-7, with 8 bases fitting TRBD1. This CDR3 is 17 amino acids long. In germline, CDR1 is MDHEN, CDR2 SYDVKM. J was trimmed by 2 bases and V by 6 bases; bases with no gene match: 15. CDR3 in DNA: TGTGCCAGCAGCCGGGTGAGGGGGACAGGCGCGACCTACGAGCAGTACTTC. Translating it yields CASSRVRGTGATYEQYF. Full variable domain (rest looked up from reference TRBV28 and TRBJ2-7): DVKVTQSSRYLVKRTGEKVFLECVQDMDHENMFWYRQDPGLGLRLIYFSYDVKMKEKGDIPEGYSVSREKKERFSLILESASTNQTSMYLCASSRVRGTGATYEQYFGPGTRLTVT.

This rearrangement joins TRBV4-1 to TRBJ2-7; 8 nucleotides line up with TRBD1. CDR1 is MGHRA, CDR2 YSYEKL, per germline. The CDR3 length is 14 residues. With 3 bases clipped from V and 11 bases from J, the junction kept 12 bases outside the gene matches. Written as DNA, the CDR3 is TGCGCCAGCAGCCAGCCGGGACAGGCCCCTAGAAAGTACTTC. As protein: CASSQPGQAPRKYF.

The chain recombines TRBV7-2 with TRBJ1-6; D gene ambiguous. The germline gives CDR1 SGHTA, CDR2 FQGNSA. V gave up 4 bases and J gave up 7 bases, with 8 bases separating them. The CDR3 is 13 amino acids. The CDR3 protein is CASSSQRNSPLHF. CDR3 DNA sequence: TGTGCCAGCAGCTCCCAGAGAAATTCACCCCTCCACTTT.

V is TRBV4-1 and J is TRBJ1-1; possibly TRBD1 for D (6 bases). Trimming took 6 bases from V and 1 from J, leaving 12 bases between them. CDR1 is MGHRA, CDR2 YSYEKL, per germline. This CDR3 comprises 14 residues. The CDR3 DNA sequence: TGCGCCAGCAGGGGACACCTCAAGAACACTGAAGCTTTCTTT. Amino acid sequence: CASRGHLKNTEAFF.

CDR3 residues: CASSLLGQGPYEQYF. The CDR3, as DNA: TGTGCCAGCAGCTTGCTGGGACAGGGTCCCTACGAGCAGTACTTC. The chain joins TRBV5-6 to TRBJ2-7; 9 nucleotides line up with TRBD1. Trimming cost V 1 base and J 2 bases; bases outside gene matches: 4. CDR1 and CDR2 from the germline V gene are SGHDT and YYEEEE. CDR3 length: 15 amino acids.

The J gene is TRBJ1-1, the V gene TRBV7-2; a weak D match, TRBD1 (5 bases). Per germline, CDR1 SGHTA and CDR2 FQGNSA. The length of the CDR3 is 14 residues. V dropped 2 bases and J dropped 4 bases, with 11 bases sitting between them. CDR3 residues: CASSLQGVGTEAFF. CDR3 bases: TGTGCCAGCAGCTTACAGGGAGTCGGCACTGAAGCTTTCTTT.

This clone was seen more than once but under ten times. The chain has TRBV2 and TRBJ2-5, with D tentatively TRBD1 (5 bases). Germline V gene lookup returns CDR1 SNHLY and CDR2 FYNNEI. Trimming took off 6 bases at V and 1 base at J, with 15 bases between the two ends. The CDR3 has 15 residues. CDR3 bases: TGTGCCAGCAGCCCCCTTGGGGCGCTCCAAGAGACCCAGTACTTC. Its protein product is CASSPLGALQETQYF.

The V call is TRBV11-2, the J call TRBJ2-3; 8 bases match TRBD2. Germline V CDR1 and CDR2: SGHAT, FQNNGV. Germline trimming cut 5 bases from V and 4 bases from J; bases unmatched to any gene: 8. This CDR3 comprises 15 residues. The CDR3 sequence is CASSQSGGGADTQYF. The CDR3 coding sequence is TGTGCCAGCAGCCAAAGCGGGGGTGGGGCAGATACGCAGTATTTT.

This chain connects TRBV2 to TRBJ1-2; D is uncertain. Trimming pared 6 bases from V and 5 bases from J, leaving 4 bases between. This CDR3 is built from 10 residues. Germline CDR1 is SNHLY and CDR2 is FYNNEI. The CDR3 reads CASSIYGYTF. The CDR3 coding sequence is TGTGCCAGCAGCATTTATGGCTACACCTTC.

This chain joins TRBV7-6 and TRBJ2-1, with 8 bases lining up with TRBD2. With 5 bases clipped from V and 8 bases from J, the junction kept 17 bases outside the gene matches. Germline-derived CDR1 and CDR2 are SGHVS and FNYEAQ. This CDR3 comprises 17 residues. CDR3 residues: CASSAYLNGGAIYEQFF. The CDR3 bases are TGTGCCAGCAGCGCCTATCTAAACGGGGGGGCCATTTATGAGCAGTTCTTC.

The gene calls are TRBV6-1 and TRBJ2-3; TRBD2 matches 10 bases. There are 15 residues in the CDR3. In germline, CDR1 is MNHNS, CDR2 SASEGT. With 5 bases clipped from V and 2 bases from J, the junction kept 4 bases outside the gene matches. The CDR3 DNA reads TGTGCCAGCAGTTTAACTAGCGGGACCACAGATACGCAGTATTTT. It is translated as CASSLTSGTTDTQYF.

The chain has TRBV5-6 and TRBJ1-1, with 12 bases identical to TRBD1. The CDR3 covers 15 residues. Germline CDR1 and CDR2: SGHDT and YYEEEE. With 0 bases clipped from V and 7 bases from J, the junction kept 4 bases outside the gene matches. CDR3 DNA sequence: TGTGCCAGCAGCTTGGAGGGACAGGGGGCGTTTGAAGCTTTCTTT. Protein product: CASSLEGQGAFEAFF.

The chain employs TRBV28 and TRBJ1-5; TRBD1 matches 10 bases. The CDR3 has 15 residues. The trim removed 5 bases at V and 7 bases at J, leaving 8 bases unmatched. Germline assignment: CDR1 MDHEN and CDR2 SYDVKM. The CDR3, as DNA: TGTGCCAGCAGTGCACCGGGACAGGGGTTCCAGCCCCAGCATTTT. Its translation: CASSAPGQGFQPQHF.

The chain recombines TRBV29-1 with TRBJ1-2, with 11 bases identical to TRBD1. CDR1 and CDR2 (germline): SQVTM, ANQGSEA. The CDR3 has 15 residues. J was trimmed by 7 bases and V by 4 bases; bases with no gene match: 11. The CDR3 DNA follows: TGCAGCGTTGGGACCCCGGACAGGGGGCTGTTTGGCTACACCTTC. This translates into CSVGTPDRGLFGYTF.

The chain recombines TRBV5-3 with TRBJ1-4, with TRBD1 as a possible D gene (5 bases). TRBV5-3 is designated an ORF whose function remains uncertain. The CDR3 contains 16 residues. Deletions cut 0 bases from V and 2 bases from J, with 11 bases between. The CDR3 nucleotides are TGTGCCAGAAGCTTGGGACAGCCCCTGACTAATGAAAAACTGTTTTTT. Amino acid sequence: CARSLGQPLTNEKLFF.

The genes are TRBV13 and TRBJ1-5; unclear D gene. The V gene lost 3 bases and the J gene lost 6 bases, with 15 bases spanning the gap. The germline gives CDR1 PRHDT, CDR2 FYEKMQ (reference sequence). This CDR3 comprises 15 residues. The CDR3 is CASSLGKGLGQPQHF. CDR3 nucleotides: TGTGCCAGCAGCTTGGGGAAGGGCCTGGGTCAGCCCCAGCATTTT.

CDR3 residues: CASSPFRGQQPQHF. The CDR3 DNA is TGTGCCAGCTCACCTTTCAGGGGACAGCAGCCCCAGCATTTT. The chain has TRBV18 and TRBJ1-5; 7 bases align to TRBD1. With V trimmed by 3 bases and J by 7 bases, 6 bases remained unmatched. Germline V gene sequence: CDR1 KGHSH, CDR2 LQKENI. The CDR3 has 14 amino acids.

The CDR3, as DNA: TGTGCCAGCTCAAAAGCGTTCAGCTCCTACGAGCAGTACTTC. Its translation is CASSKAFSSYEQYF. This chain joins TRBV6-1 and TRBJ2-7; no clear D. V gave up 8 bases and J gave up 0 bases, with 14 bases separating them. Germline V gene sequence: CDR1 MNHNS, CDR2 SASEGT. The CDR3 sequence is 14 residues long.

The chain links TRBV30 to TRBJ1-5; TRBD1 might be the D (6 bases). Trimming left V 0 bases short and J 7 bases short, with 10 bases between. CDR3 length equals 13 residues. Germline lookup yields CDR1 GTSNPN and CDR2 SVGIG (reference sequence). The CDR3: CAWSVQGGQPQHF. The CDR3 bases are TGTGCCTGGAGTGTACAGGGAGGACAGCCCCAGCATTTT.

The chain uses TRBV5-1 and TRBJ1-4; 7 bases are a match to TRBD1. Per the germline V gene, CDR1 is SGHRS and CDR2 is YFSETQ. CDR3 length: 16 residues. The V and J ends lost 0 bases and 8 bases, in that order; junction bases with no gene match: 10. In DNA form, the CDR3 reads TGCGCCAGCAGCTTGGTGGCAGGGGGTTCGCAGGAAAAACTGTTTTTT. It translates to CASSLVAGGSQEKLFF. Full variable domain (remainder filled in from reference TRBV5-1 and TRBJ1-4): KAGVTQTPRYLIKTRGQQVTLSCSPISGHRSVSWYQQTPGQGLQFLFEYFSETQRNKGNFPGRFSGRQFSNSRSEMNVSTLELGDSALYLCASSLVAGGSQEKLFFGSGTQLSVL.

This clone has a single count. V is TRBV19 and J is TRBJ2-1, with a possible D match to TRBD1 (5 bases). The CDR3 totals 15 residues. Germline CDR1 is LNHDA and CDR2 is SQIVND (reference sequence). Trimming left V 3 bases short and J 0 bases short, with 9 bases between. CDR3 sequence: CASSIGQGSYNEQFF. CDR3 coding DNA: TGTGCCAGTAGTATTGGCCAGGGCTCCTACAATGAGCAGTTCTTC. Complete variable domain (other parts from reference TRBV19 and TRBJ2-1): DGGITQSPKYLFRKEGQNVTLSCEQNLNHDAMYWYRQDPGQGLRLIYYSQIVNDFQKGDIAEGYSVSREKKESFPLTVTSAQKNPTAFYLCASSIGQGSYNEQFFGPGTRLTVL.

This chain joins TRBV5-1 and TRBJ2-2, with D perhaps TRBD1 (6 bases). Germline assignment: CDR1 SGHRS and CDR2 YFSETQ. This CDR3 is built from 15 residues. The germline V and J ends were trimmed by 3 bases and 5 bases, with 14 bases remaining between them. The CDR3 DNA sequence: TGCGCCAGCAGCTCGACAGGAGAAAGAACCGGGGAGCTGTTTTTT. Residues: CASSSTGERTGELFF.

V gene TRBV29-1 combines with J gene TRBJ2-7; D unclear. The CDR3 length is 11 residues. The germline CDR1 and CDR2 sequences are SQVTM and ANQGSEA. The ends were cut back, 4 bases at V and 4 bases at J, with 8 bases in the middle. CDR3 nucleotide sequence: TGCAGCGTTGCCGGCTCTTACGAGCAGTACTTC. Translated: CSVAGSYEQYF.

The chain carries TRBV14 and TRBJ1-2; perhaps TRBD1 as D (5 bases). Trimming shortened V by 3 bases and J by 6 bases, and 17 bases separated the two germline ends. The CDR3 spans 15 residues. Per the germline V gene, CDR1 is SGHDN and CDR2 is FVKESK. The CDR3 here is CASSHPRGRVHGYTF. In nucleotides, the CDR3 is TGTGCCAGCAGCCATCCTCGGGGCAGGGTCCATGGCTACACCTTC.